Detailed here is one T cell receptor beta chain. This sample was included in a study of blood T cell repertoires in COVID-19. For the study at large: There were acute and convalescent COVID-19 samples, and they came from the United States, Italy and Spain. Sample material is recorded as cDNA or gDNA derived from T cells, B-cell-depleted T cells, or PBMCs.

In the authors' workflow: Amplification of reference gene primers provided the estimated nucleated cell counts. Sequencing was performed with immunoSEQ multiplex PCR; in TCRdb, only in-frame clones are kept and a portion is missing. V and J calls and clone size are given by that table; D and trimming were obtained from the DNA. The table records 130,000 or so clones, about 76% of them present only once. What was sequenced was peripheral blood. This TCR came from a man aged 80 or over with acute or convalescent COVID-19.

The CDR3 DNA reads TGTGCCAGCAATATGGGGGCCGCAAGGGTCTATGGCTACACCTTC. It encodes CASNMGAARVYGYTF. The chain uses TRBV6-5 and TRBJ1-2; a weak D match, TRBD1 (6 bases). The CDR3 is made up of 15 amino acids. In germline, CDR1 is MNHEY, CDR2 SVGAGI. Trimming cost V 7 bases and J 4 bases, with 19 bases left between them.